What follows are 9 T cell receptor beta chains derived from one specimen sequenced in a study of CD8+ T cells in alopecia areata. Treatment described: oral pan-JAK inhibitor, 5-10 mg twice daily. Sequencing used cDNA as its template, made by extracting RNA and reverse transcribing it. Sequencing was performed with immunoSEQ multiplex PCR; in TCRdb, only in-frame clones are kept and a portion is missing. This sample has hundreds of thousands of clones, with 55% to 75% found just once. The sample was CD4+ T cells sorted from blood, taken at week 24, from a patient treated with tofacitinib. The source of these receptors is a human donor with alopecia areata.

The V call is TRBV25-1, the J call TRBJ1-4, with a tentative D call TRBD1 (6 bases). The CDR3 loop spans 13 amino acids. V was pared by 8 bases and J by 8 bases, with 15 bases between. CDR1 and CDR2 (germline): MGHDK, SYGVNS. The CDR3 bases are TGTGCCAGCCACCCGGACAGCTTCGAAAAACTGTTTTTT. Translating it yields CASHPDSFEKLFF.

The chain combines TRBV19 with TRBJ2-7, with D possibly being TRBD1 (5 bases). The CDR3 is 12 amino acids. Germline CDR1 is LNHDA and CDR2 is SQIVND (reference sequence). V was shortened by 6 bases and J by 3 bases, with 9 bases between the two germline ends. The CDR3 DNA follows: TGTGCCAGTAGCCCCAGGGACTACGAGCAGTACTTC. Protein sequence: CASSPRDYEQYF.

This rearrangement joins TRBV7-2 to TRBJ2-1, with D unclear. From germline, CDR1 is SGHTA and CDR2 FQGNSA. The V end was cut by 5 bases, the J end by 10 bases, with 12 bases between. This CDR3 is 12 amino acids long. As DNA, the CDR3 is TGTGCCAGCAGCCCGAGGCGGTCAGAGCAGTTCTTC. It codes for CASSPRRSEQFF.

A note on this clone: The sample contains more than one DNA sequence encoding this CDR3. V and J are TRBV28 and TRBJ2-4; D might be TRBD2 (5 bases). CDR3 length equals 17 residues. The germline V and J ends were trimmed by 2 bases and 0 bases, with 14 bases remaining between them. CDR1 is MDHEN, CDR2 SYDVKM, per germline. CDR3 sequence: CASSLKTIPLAKNIQYF. As DNA, the CDR3 is TGTGCCAGCAGTTTAAAGACTATACCCCTAGCCAAAAACATTCAGTACTTC. The full variable domain, completed using reference TRBV28 and TRBJ2-4, is DVKVTQSSRYLVKRTGEKVFLECVQDMDHENMFWYRQDPGLGLRLIYFSYDVKMKEKGDIPEGYSVSREKKERFSLILESASTNQTSMYLCASSLKTIPLAKNIQYFGAGTRLSVL.

This clone was detected only a few times. The V gene is TRBV28, the J gene TRBJ2-5; D might be TRBD2 (7 bases). Between the trimmed V and J ends, which lost 6 bases and 5 bases, there was a span of 13 bases. Germline V CDR1 and CDR2: MDHEN, SYDVKM. The CDR3 extends over 13 amino acids. CDR3 DNA sequence: TGTGCCAGCAGCCGGGGGGCCCGGGAGACCCAGTACTTC. It is translated as CASSRGARETQYF.

This CDR3 reads CASSLRSRDRSSYEQYF. CDR3 nucleotides: TGCGCCAGCAGCCTCCGATCCCGGGACAGGTCATCCTACGAGCAGTACTTC. This sequence joins TRBV5-1 and TRBJ2-7; 8 bases map to TRBD1. J was trimmed by 1 base and V by 4 bases; bases with no gene match: 13. This CDR3 comprises 17 residues. Germline lookup yields CDR1 SGHRS and CDR2 YFSETQ.

The chain combines TRBV7-3 with TRBJ2-3; 12 bases are a match to TRBD2. CDR1 and CDR2 from the germline V gene are SGHTA and FQGTGA. V was clipped by 5 bases and J by 2 bases; unmatched bases: 8. The CDR3 totals 17 residues. The CDR3 loop reads CASSARTSGASTDTQYF. The CDR3 nucleotides read TGTGCCAGCAGCGCCCGGACTAGCGGGGCTTCCACAGATACGCAGTATTTT.

The rearrangement uses TRBV15 and TRBJ1-1, with unresolved D. Germline V gives CDR1 LNHNV, CDR2 YYDKDF (reference sequence). The V gene lost 0 bases and the J gene lost 4 bases, with 6 bases spanning the gap. This CDR3 is 13 amino acids long. The CDR3 bases are TGTGCCACCAGCAGAGATGTGGGCACTGAAGCTTTCTTT. Translated, it gives CATSRDVGTEAFF.

The CDR3 bases are TGCAGCGTCAATCCAGCAGGGGTCGACGAGCAGTACTTC. It specifies CSVNPAGVDEQYF. This chain joins TRBV29-1 and TRBJ2-7; D is possibly TRBD1 (6 bases). CDR1 and CDR2 from the germline V gene are SQVTM and ANQGSEA. Trimming stripped 6 bases from V and 5 bases from J, with 17 bases between. The CDR3 has 13 amino acids.